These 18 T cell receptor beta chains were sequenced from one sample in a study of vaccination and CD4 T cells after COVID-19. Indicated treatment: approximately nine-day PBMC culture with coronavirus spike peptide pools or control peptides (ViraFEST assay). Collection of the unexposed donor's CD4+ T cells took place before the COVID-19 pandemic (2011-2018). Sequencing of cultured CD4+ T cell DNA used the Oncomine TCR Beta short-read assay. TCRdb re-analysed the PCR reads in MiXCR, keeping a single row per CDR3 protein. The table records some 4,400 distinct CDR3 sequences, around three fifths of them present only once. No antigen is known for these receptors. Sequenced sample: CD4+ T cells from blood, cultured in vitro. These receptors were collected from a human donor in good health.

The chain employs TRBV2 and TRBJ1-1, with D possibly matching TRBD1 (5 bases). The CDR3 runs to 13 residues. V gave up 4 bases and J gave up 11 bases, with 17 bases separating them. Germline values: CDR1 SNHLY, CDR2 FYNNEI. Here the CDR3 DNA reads TGTGCCAGCAGTGTAGCAGGGAGTCATCGGGCTTTCTTT. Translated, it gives CASSVAGSHRAFF.

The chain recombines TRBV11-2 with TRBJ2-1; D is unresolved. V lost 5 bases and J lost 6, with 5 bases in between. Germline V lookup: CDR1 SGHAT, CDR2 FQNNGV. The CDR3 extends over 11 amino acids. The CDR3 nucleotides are TGTGCCAGCAGCCTCAGCAATGAGCAGTTCTTC. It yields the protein CASSLSNEQFF.

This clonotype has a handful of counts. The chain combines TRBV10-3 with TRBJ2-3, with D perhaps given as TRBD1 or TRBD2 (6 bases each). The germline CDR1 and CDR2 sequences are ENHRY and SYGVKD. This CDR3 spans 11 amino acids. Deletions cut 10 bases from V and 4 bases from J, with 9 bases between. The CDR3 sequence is CATRGADTQYF. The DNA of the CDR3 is TGTGCCACGAGGGGGGCAGATACGCAGTATTTT.

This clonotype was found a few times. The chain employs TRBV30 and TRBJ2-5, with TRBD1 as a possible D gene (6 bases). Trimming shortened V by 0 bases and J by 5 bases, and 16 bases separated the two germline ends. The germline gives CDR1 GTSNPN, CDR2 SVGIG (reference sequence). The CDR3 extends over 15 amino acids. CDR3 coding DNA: TGTGCCTGGAGTGTCTCAGGGGCGCACGAGGAGACCCAGTACTTC. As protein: CAWSVSGAHEETQYF.

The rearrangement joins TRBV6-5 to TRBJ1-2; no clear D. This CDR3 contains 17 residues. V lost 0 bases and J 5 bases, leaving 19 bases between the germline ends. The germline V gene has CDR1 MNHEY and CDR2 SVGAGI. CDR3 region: CASSYSNRVTNSYGYTF. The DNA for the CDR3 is TGTGCCAGCAGTTACTCGAACCGGGTCACAAACTCTTATGGCTACACCTTC.

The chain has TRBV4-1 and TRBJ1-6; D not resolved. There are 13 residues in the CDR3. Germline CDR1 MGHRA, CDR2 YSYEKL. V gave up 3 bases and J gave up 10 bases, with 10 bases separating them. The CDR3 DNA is TGCGCCAGCAGCCAGGCGGCGAAGTCACCCCTCCACTTT. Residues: CASSQAAKSPLHF.

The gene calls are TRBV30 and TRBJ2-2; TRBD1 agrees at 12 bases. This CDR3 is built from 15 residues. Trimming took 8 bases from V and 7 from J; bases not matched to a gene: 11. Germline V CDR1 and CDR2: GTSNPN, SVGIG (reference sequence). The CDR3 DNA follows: TGTGCCACCCGCTCCGGGACAGGGGGCTTCGGGGAGCTGTTTTTT. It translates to CATRSGTGGFGELFF.

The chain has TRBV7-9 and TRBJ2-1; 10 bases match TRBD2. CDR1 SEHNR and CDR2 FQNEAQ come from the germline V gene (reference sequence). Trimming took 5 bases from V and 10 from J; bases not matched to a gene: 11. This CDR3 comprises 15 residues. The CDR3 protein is CASSLISGGLLEQFF. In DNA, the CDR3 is TGTGCCAGCAGCCTAATTAGCGGGGGGCTCCTGGAGCAGTTCTTC.

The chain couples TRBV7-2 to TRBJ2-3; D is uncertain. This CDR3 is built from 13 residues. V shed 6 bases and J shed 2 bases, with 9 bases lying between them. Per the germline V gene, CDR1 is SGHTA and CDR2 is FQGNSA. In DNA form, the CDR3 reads TGTGCCAGCAGTCTCCCGACCACAGATACGCAGTATTTT. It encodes CASSLPTTDTQYF.

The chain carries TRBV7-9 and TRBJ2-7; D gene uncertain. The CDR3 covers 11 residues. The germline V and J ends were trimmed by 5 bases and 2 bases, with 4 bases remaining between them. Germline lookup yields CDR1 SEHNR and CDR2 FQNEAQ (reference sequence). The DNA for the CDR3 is TGTGCCAGCAGCGGGGCCTACGAGCAGTACTTC. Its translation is CASSGAYEQYF.

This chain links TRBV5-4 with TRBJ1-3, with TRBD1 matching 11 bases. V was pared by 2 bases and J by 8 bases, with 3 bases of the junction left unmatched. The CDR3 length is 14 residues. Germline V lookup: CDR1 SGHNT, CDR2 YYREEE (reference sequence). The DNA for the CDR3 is TGTGCCAGCAGCTTCGGACAGGGGGCGGACACCATATATTTT. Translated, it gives CASSFGQGADTIYF.

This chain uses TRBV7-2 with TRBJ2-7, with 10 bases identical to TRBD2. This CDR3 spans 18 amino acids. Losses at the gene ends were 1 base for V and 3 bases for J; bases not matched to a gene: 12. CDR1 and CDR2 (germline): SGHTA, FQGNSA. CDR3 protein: CASSLGTSGRRHGYEQYF. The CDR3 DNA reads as TGTGCCAGCAGCTTAGGGACTAGCGGAAGAAGGCATGGCTACGAGCAGTACTTC. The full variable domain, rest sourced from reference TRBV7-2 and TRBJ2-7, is GAGVSQSPSNKVTEKGKDVELRCDPISGHTALYWYRQSLGQGLEFLIYFQGNSAPDKSGLPSDRFSAERTGGSVSTLTIQRTQQEDSAVYLCASSLGTSGRRHGYEQYFGPGTRLTVT.

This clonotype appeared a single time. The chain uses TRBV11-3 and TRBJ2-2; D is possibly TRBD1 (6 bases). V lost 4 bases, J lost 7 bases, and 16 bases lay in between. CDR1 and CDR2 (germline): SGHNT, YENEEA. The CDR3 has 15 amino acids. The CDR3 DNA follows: TGTGCCAGCAGCTCATACAGGGTAACGGACGGGGAGCTGTTTTTT. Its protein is CASSSYRVTDGELFF.

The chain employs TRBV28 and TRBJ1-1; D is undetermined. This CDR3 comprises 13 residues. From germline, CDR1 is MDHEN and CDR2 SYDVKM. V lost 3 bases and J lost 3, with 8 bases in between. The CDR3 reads CASSFVPDTEAFF. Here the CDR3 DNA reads TGTGCCAGCAGTTTCGTCCCGGACACTGAAGCTTTCTTT.

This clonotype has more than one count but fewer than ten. The CDR3 loop is CASSYAPGEAFF. The CDR3 coding sequence is TGTGCCAGCAGTTACGCCCCTGGCGAAGCTTTCTTT. The chain employs TRBV6-5 and TRBJ1-1; no clear D gene. Trimming removed 2 bases from V and 8 bases from J, with 9 bases in between. The CDR3 is 12 amino acids. Germline V gene lookup returns CDR1 MNHEY and CDR2 SVGAGI.

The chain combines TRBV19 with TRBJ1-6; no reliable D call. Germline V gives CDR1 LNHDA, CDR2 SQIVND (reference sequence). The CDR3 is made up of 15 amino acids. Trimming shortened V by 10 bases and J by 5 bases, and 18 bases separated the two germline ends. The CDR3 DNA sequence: TGTGCCACTAAAGGGCAAATTTTCGATAATTCACCCCTCCACTTT. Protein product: CATKGQIFDNSPLHF.

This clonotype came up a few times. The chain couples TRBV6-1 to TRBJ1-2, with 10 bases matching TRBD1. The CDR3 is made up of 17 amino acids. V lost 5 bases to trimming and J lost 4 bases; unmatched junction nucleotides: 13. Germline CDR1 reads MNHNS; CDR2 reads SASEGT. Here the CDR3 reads CASSPRQGAGVGYGYTF. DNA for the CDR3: TGTGCCAGCAGTCCGAGACAGGGGGCGGGGGTAGGCTATGGCTACACCTTC.

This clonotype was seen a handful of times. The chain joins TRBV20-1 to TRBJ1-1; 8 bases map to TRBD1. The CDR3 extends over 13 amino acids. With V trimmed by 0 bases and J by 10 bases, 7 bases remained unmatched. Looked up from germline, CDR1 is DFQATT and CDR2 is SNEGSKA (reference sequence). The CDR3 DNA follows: TGCAGTGCTAGAGATGGGGGGACAGGCTTAGCTTTCTTT. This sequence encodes CSARDGGTGLAFF.